What follows are 24 T cell receptor beta chains derived from one specimen sequenced in a study of cytomegalovirus exposure and HLA in healthy donors. The PCR ran on 60 Vbeta and 13 Jbeta primers. Measured with immunoSEQ multiplex PCR; TCRdb has only the in-frame clones, and not every one. The table records under 150,000 clones, roughly 80% of them present only once. What was sequenced was PBMCs. These receptors were taken from a woman between 35 and 50 years old in good health and CMV-seronegative.

The chain joins TRBV19 to TRBJ2-7, with 12 bases matching TRBD2. CDR1 LNHDA and CDR2 SQIVND come from the germline V gene (reference sequence). The V gene end was trimmed by 10 bases and the J gene end by 3 bases; junction bases not matched to a gene: 1. The CDR3 loop spans 12 amino acids. The CDR3 region has the DNA TGTGCCACTAGCGGGGGGGTCTACGAGCAGTACTTC. Its translation is CATSGGVYEQYF.

About this clone itself: The junction departs from the called germline gene at one end, perhaps through a read error. The same CDR3 can be traced to other DNA sequences in this sample. The CDR3 sequence is CASSSDRIYNEQFF. CDR3 DNA: TGCGCCAGCAGCTCGGACAGGATCTACAATGAGCAGTTCTTC. The J gene is TRBJ2-1, the V gene TRBV7-8, with 7 bases lining up with TRBD1. The CDR3 is 14 amino acids. The germline CDR1 and CDR2 sequences are SGHVS and FQNEAQ.

The V call is TRBV5-4, the J call TRBJ2-1; tentative D call: TRBD2 (6 bases). CDR3 size: 15 residues. Per the germline V gene, CDR1 is SGHNT and CDR2 is YYREEE (reference sequence). Trimming cost V 7 bases and J 0 bases, with 14 bases left between them. CDR3 sequence: CASQGRGSSYNEQFF. DNA for the CDR3: TGTGCCAGCCAGGGACGGGGGAGCTCCTACAATGAGCAGTTCTTC. Full variable domain (missing parts from reference TRBV5-4 and TRBJ2-1): ETGVTQSPTHLIKTRGQQVTLRCSSQSGHNTVSWYQQALGQGPQFIFQYYREEENGRGNFPPRFSGLQFPNYSSELNVNALELDDSALYLCASQGRGSSYNEQFFGPGTRLTVL.

The DNA of the CDR3 is TGTGCCAGCAGCCCTCGGGACAGGGTTACCTACGAGCAGTACTTC. Protein: CASSPRDRVTYEQYF. The chain uses TRBV7-9 and TRBJ2-7, with TRBD1 identical over 9 bases. This CDR3 comprises 15 residues. J was trimmed by 2 bases and V by 5 bases; bases with no gene match: 7. Looked up from germline, CDR1 is SEHNR and CDR2 is FQNEAQ (reference sequence).

V and J are TRBV2 and TRBJ1-2; the match to TRBD1 covers 7 bases. Germline CDR1 SNHLY, CDR2 FYNNEI. V trimming: 6 bases; J trimming: 7 bases; junction bases outside the gene matches: 2. The CDR3 spans 11 residues. In DNA form, the CDR3 reads TGTGCCAGCAGCGACAGGGTTGGCTACACCTTC. Translating it yields CASSDRVGYTF. The full variable domain, with the rest looked up from reference TRBV2 and TRBJ1-2, is EPEVTQTPSHQVTQMGQEVILRCVPISNHLYFYWYRQILGQKVEFLVSFYNNEISEKSEIFDDQFSVERPDGSNFTLKIRSTKLEDSAMYFCASSDRVGYTFGSGTRLTVV.

J is TRBJ1-3 and V is TRBV29-1; no firm D call. V lost 7 bases and J 4 bases, leaving 8 bases between the germline ends. The CDR3 totals 11 residues. Germline V lookup: CDR1 SQVTM, CDR2 ANQGSEA. CDR3 bases: TGCAGCGCTCGGGAGGGAAACACCATATATTTT. Protein sequence: CSAREGNTIYF.

The chain joins TRBV5-4 to TRBJ2-7, with TRBD1 identical over 8 bases. Germline-derived CDR1 and CDR2 are SGHNT and YYREEE (reference sequence). V shed 3 bases and J 0 bases; nucleotides not matched to a gene: 5. The CDR3 loop spans 15 amino acids. The CDR3 DNA reads TGTGCCAGCAGCTCGACAGGGGCTAGCTCCTACGAGCAGTACTTC. Encoded protein: CASSSTGASSYEQYF.

The chain is built from TRBV7-2 and TRBJ2-5, with 13 bases lining up with TRBD2. With V trimmed by 5 bases and J by 0 bases, 3 bases remained unmatched. This CDR3 is 16 amino acids long. Germline CDR1 and CDR2: SGHTA and FQGNSA. The CDR3 nucleotides read TGTGCCAGCAGCCCGACTAGCGGGGGGCACCAAGAGACCCAGTACTTC. Translated, it gives CASSPTSGGHQETQYF.

The rearrangement uses TRBV19 and TRBJ2-2, with 9 bases lining up with TRBD1. The CDR3 has 18 residues. CDR1 and CDR2 from the germline V gene are LNHDA and SQIVND (reference sequence). The J segment lost 4 bases and the V segment lost 3 bases, leaving 12 bases of the junction unmatched. CDR3 sequence reads: CASSISGGTGRFTGELFF. DNA of the CDR3: TGTGCCAGTAGTATCTCGGGCGGGACAGGGAGGTTCACCGGGGAGCTGTTTTTT.

The rearrangement links TRBV13 to TRBJ2-7; TRBD2 matches at 10 bases. The V and J ends lost 6 bases and 6 bases, in that order; junction bases with no gene match: 8. Germline CDR1 is PRHDT and CDR2 is FYEKMQ (reference sequence). This CDR3 contains 14 residues. The CDR3 sequence is CASRAGGREGEQYF. Here the CDR3 DNA reads TGTGCCAGCAGAGCGGGAGGGCGTGAGGGCGAGCAGTACTTC.

The genes are TRBV5-1 and TRBJ2-5, with D possibly being TRBD2 (5 bases). The last part of the DNA fits TRBJ2-7 better; the J call may be wrong. The CDR3 consists of 14 residues. CDR1 is SGHRS, CDR2 YFSETQ, per germline. CDR3 sequence (DNA): TGCGCCAGCAACCCCTCCGGAGGAGCCTACGAGCAGTACTTC. Translated, it gives CASNPSGGAYEQYF.

This clone was observed once. J is TRBJ2-6 and V is TRBV6-6; 7 positions match TRBD2. Germline-derived CDR1 and CDR2 are MNHNY and SVGAGI (reference sequence). After removal of 4 bases from V and 0 bases from J, the junction contained 3 bases not matched to a gene. There are 16 residues in the CDR3. The CDR3 coding sequence is TGTGCCAGCAGTTGGGGGGGAATCTCTGGGGCCAACGTCCTGACTTTC. Amino acids: CASSWGGISGANVLTF.

The chain joins TRBV27 to TRBJ2-7; D may be TRBD2 (5 bases). Germline V gives CDR1 MNHEY, CDR2 SMNVEV (reference sequence). The V and J ends lost 4 bases and 0 bases respectively, with 10 bases between them. The CDR3 runs 14 residues. In DNA form, the CDR3 reads TGTGCCAGCAGTTCCGGGATTAACTCCTACGAGCAGTACTTC. Protein product: CASSSGINSYEQYF.

V is TRBV7-8 and J is TRBJ1-5, with TRBD1 matching 10 bases. Germline values: CDR1 SGHVS, CDR2 FQNEAQ. The V segment lost 5 bases and the J segment 4 bases; nucleotides outside the gene matches: 14. This CDR3 region has 18 residues. The CDR3 DNA is TGTGCCAGCAGCCAGTGGCCTGTGACAGGGGGCAGTAATCAGCCCCAGCATTTT. Translating it yields CASSQWPVTGGSNQPQHF.

This chain uses TRBV11-2 with TRBJ1-2; 7 bases are shared with TRBD1. The ends lost 5 bases at V and 7 bases at J; junction bases unmatched: 4. The CDR3 totals 12 residues. CDR1 and CDR2 from the germline V gene are SGHAT and FQNNGV. CDR3 sequence: CASSQTGSGYTF. CDR3 nucleotides: TGTGCCAGCAGCCAGACAGGGTCTGGCTACACCTTC.

The rearrangement uses TRBV6-6 and TRBJ2-5; D perhaps matches TRBD1 (5 bases). From germline, CDR1 is MNHNY and CDR2 SVGAGI (reference sequence). The CDR3 contains 15 residues. With 0 bases removed from V and 3 bases from J, the gap between germline ends came to 11 bases. This CDR3 reads CASSYSKGAKETQYF. The CDR3 region has the DNA TGTGCCAGCAGTTACTCGAAAGGGGCGAAAGAGACCCAGTACTTC.

The chain has TRBV7-3 and TRBJ2-3, with 9 bases that match TRBD2. The J segment lost 5 bases and the V segment lost 3 bases, leaving 6 bases of the junction unmatched. CDR3 length: 15 residues. CDR1 SGHTA and CDR2 FQGTGA come from the germline V gene. The CDR3 nucleotides read TGTGCCAGCAGCTTGGTAGCGGGGGAAGGAGATACGCAGTATTTT. Translating it yields CASSLVAGEGDTQYF.

V usage is TRBV28 and J usage is TRBJ1-5; 8 bases align to TRBD1. The germline gives CDR1 MDHEN, CDR2 SYDVKM. The CDR3 spans 15 residues. With V trimmed by 1 base and J by 5 bases, 4 bases remained unmatched. CDR3 region: CASSLLQGGDQPQHF. As DNA, the CDR3 is TGTGCCAGCAGTTTATTACAGGGGGGTGATCAGCCCCAGCATTTT.

This rearrangement joins TRBV6-5 to TRBJ1-5; 8 bases line up with TRBD1. J was trimmed by 5 bases and V by 6 bases; bases with no gene match: 9. Germline CDR1 and CDR2: MNHEY and SVGAGI. This CDR3 region has 15 residues. CDR3: CASSRRTGNHQPQHF. The CDR3 DNA follows: TGTGCCAGCAGCCGACGGACAGGGAACCATCAGCCCCAGCATTTT.

The gene calls are TRBV6-1 and TRBJ2-5, with D tentatively TRBD2 (6 bases). This CDR3 comprises 15 residues. Looked up from germline, CDR1 is MNHNS and CDR2 is SASEGT. Trimming left V 7 bases short and J 1 base short, with 16 bases between. The CDR3: CASNWDSPAQETQYF. In DNA form, the CDR3 reads TGTGCCAGCAACTGGGACTCCCCAGCCCAAGAGACCCAGTACTTC.

In this sample, this clone turned up a few times. The chain links TRBV4-3 to TRBJ2-1; no firm D call. The CDR3 totals 13 residues. V lost 3 bases and J 0 bases, leaving 3 bases between the germline ends. Germline V gene lookup returns CDR1 LGHNA and CDR2 YSLEER. CDR3 DNA: TGCGCCAGCAGCCAGAGCTCCTACAATGAGCAGTTCTTC. Translation gives CASSQSSYNEQFF.

This chain uses TRBV27 with TRBJ2-1; 12 positions agree with TRBD1. Germline CDR1 is MNHEY and CDR2 is SMNVEV (reference sequence). The CDR3 length is 15 residues. The V and J ends lost 5 bases and 7 bases, in that order; junction bases with no gene match: 6. Here the CDR3 reads CASSMGQGARNEQFF. CDR3 DNA: TGTGCCAGCAGTATGGGACAGGGGGCCAGGAATGAGCAGTTCTTC.

V is TRBV6-5 and J is TRBJ2-1; D is possibly TRBD2 (6 bases). This CDR3 has 12 residues. V dropped 0 bases and J dropped 12 bases, with 9 bases sitting between them. The V gene's germline CDR1 is MNHEY and CDR2 SVGAGI. This CDR3 reads CASSYSKGLQFF. CDR3 coding DNA: TGTGCCAGCAGTTACTCGAAGGGACTGCAGTTCTTC.

DNA for the CDR3: TGTGCCACCAGCAGAGATCGGGGGGGCGCGTTCGGGGAGCTGTTTTTT. It is translated as CATSRDRGGAFGELFF. V gene TRBV15 combines with J gene TRBJ2-2; TRBD2 agrees at 8 bases. CDR1 is LNHNV and CDR2 is YYDKDF in the germline V gene (reference sequence). With V trimmed by 0 bases and J by 7 bases, 7 bases remained unmatched. The CDR3 loop spans 16 amino acids.